Sequencing of this T cell receptor (beta chain) was carried out in a study of technical replicates of blood from several donors. Sequencing used immunoSEQ multiplex PCR; TCRdb keeps in-frame clones, though not all of them. The profile shows roughly 72,000 clones, 85% to 95% of them singletons. The CDR3 length is 16 residues. Germline CDR1 is LNHNV and CDR2 is YYDKDF (reference sequence). V was clipped by 0 bases and J by 3 bases, with 15 bases between them. The V call is TRBV15, the J call TRBJ2-7, with D unclear. The receptor comes from a human donor in good health. Sequencing input: T cells isolated from PBMCs. In DNA, the CDR3 is TGTGCCACCAGCAGAGATCTAGTAGATTCGGGCTACGAGCAGTACTTC. Its translation: CATSRDLVDSGYEQYF.